The entry below gives a single TCR beta chain sequence along with its context. The data belong to a study of blood T cells in healthy people across ages. PCR was performed a second time for 7 to 11 cycles using a sample-barcoded 5' primer and a J-beta primer mix. TCRdb itself ran the 5' RACE reads through MiXCR, one entry per CDR3 protein. Found here are 650,000 to 1,000,000 distinct CDR3 sequences, roughly 35% of them singletons; the top ten hold over 10%. From germline, CDR1 is SGHVS and CDR2 FNYEAQ. This CDR3 region has 14 residues. V was clipped by 5 bases and J by 4 bases, with 14 bases between them.

The chain combines TRBV7-6 with TRBJ2-5, with D possibly called TRBD1 or TRBD2 (5 bases each). The TCR was taken from a man aged 18 to 30 in good health. What was sequenced was blood. As DNA, the CDR3 is TGTGCCAGCAGCGACCGGGGCCCTTCAGAGACCCAGTACTTC. Translation gives CASSDRGPSETQYF.